Listed here are 21 T cell receptor beta chains from one sample, sequenced in a study of T cells in Graves' hyperthyroidism and ophthalmopathy. Amplification yielded TCR beta CDR3 regions, with RNA transcripts as the source. HTBI primers were the set used in a first-round RT-PCR of the TCR CDR3. A single record per CDR3 protein comes from TCRdb applying MiXCR to the multiplex PCR reads. Of approximately 530,000 distinct CDR3 sequences in the sample, about 20% were seen once. Sequencing was carried out using blood. The receptors were gathered from a man aged 35 to 55 with Graves' ophthalmopathy.

The chain recombines TRBV3-1 with TRBJ2-7; 14 nucleotides agree with TRBD2. The CDR3 spans 16 residues. V lost 3 bases, J lost 4 bases, and 5 bases stayed unmatched. Germline V gene data show CDR1 as LGHDT and CDR2 as YNNKEL (reference sequence). The DNA for the CDR3 is TGTGCCAGCAGCCAGACCGGGACTAGCGGGAGTTACGAGCAGTACTTC. Encoded protein: CASSQTGTSGSYEQYF.

The table lists this clonotype with many counts. The V gene is TRBV28, the J gene TRBJ2-7; possibly TRBD2 for D (6 bases). This CDR3 spans 12 amino acids. Germline V CDR1 and CDR2: MDHEN, SYDVKM. V was cut by 8 bases and J by 7 bases, with 15 bases left in between. This chain's CDR3 is CASGNLAGEQYF. The CDR3 DNA follows: TGTGCCAGCGGGAATTTGGCGGGGGAGCAGTACTTC.

The rearrangement joins TRBV6-5 to TRBJ2-1; unclear D gene. This CDR3 has 14 residues. Germline CDR1 reads MNHEY; CDR2 reads SVGAGI. The germline V and J ends were trimmed by 0 bases and 5 bases, with 8 bases remaining between them. CDR3 DNA: TGTGCCAGCAGTTACTCTGGCACGAACAATGAGCAGTTCTTC. Amino acid sequence: CASSYSGTNNEQFF.

This clonotype was counted ten times or more. The J gene is TRBJ1-1, the V gene TRBV5-1; D uncertain. The V end lost 0 bases, the J end lost 3 bases, and 9 bases lay between the germline ends. The CDR3 contains 14 residues. The germline V gene encodes CDR1 SGHRS and CDR2 YFSETQ. Here the CDR3 DNA reads TGCGCCAGCAGCTTGGGGAACGGGGACACTGAAGCTTTCTTT. The encoded protein is CASSLGNGDTEAFF. The variable domain in full, with the rest retrieved from reference TRBV5-1 and TRBJ1-1, is KAGVTQTPRYLIKTRGQQVTLSCSPISGHRSVSWYQQTPGQGLQFLFEYFSETQRNKGNFPGRFSGRQFSNSRSEMNVSTLELGDSALYLCASSLGNGDTEAFFGQGTRLTVV.

This clonotype was seen only a few times. The chain joins TRBV13 to TRBJ2-5; a possible D gene is TRBD1 (6 bases). The V gene lost 5 bases and the J gene lost 1 base, with 17 bases spanning the gap. Germline CDR1 PRHDT, CDR2 FYEKMQ (reference sequence). The CDR3 contains 16 residues. The CDR3 region has the DNA TGTGCCAGCAGCGTAGATCCCGGACAGACCCAAGAGACCCAGTACTTC. It is translated as CASSVDPGQTQETQYF.

The J gene is TRBJ2-3, the V gene TRBV4-1, with 7 bases that match TRBD2. After removal of 3 bases from V and 2 bases from J, the junction contained 17 bases not matched to a gene. The CDR3 is made up of 19 amino acids. Per the germline V gene, CDR1 is MGHRA and CDR2 is YSYEKL. DNA for the CDR3: TGCGCCAGCAGCCAGACATACACCGGGGGGTCGACCTTCACAGATACGCAGTATTTT. This codes for CASSQTYTGGSTFTDTQYF.

This clonotype was seen repeatedly, ten times or more. The CDR3 coding sequence is TGTGCCAGCAGTTTAAGGGTACTAGCGGGTTACAATGAGCAGTTCTTC. Protein product: CASSLRVLAGYNEQFF. This chain uses TRBV12-3 or TRBV12-4 with TRBJ2-1; 9 nucleotides match TRBD2. V gave up 2 bases and J gave up 4 bases; unmatched junction bases: 6. This CDR3 contains 16 residues.

This clonotype was detected only a few times. The chain has TRBV11-2 and TRBJ1-2, with TRBD1 identical over 8 bases. The CDR3 has 16 residues. V was pared by 3 bases and J by 8 bases, with 14 bases of the junction left unmatched. CDR1 and CDR2 (germline): SGHAT, FQNNGV. CDR3 region: CASSLIGSPGGGGYTF. CDR3 in DNA: TGTGCCAGCAGCTTGATCGGCAGTCCAGGGGGCGGAGGCTACACCTTC. The full variable domain, its missing parts supplied by reference TRBV11-2 and TRBJ1-2, is EAGVAQSPRYKIIEKRQSVAFWCNPISGHATLYWYQQILGQGPKLLIQFQNNGVVDDSQLPKDRFSAERLKGVDSTLKIQPAKLEDSAVYLCASSLIGSPGGGGYTFGSGTRLTVV.

This clonotype has a count of ten or more. The chain recombines TRBV20-1 with TRBJ2-1; D is possibly TRBD2 (5 bases). The CDR3 is 14 residues long. Germline lookup yields CDR1 DFQATT and CDR2 SNEGSKA (reference sequence). V lost 0 bases and J 7 bases, leaving 13 bases between the germline ends. CDR3 in amino acids: CSARDPLDMNEQFF. CDR3 nucleotide sequence: TGCAGTGCTAGAGATCCACTAGATATGAATGAGCAGTTCTTC.

This clonotype occurred a few times. The chain couples TRBV9 to TRBJ1-2, with unresolved D. Germline CDR1 reads SGDLS; CDR2 reads YYNGEE. Deletions cut 0 bases from V and 4 bases from J, with 13 bases between. The CDR3 sequence is 15 residues long. The CDR3 DNA sequence: TGTGCCAGCAGCGTAGACACAGCAGGACCCTATGGCTACACCTTC. It encodes CASSVDTAGPYGYTF.

This rearrangement joins TRBV7-3 to TRBJ2-5, with 10 bases fitting TRBD2. With V trimmed by 0 bases and J by 3 bases, 4 bases remained unmatched. This CDR3 has 16 amino acids. Per the germline V gene, CDR1 is SGHTA and CDR2 is FQGTGA. The CDR3 DNA follows: TGTGCCAGCAGCTTAACCCTCGGACTAGCGGAAGAGACCCAGTACTTC. Its protein product is CASSLTLGLAEETQYF.

Only a few counts were recorded for this clonotype. V and J are TRBV29-1 and TRBJ1-1; 9 positions match TRBD1. Germline CDR1 reads SQVTM; CDR2 reads ANQGSEA. The V gene end was trimmed by 5 bases and the J gene end by 4 bases; junction bases not matched to a gene: 5. The length of the CDR3 is 13 residues. CDR3 DNA sequence: TGCAGCGTTCAGAGACAGGGGGGCACTGAAGCTTTCTTT. It specifies CSVQRQGGTEAFF.

This chain joins TRBV5-6 and TRBJ1-3, with 8 nucleotides matching TRBD1. Trimming took 2 bases from V and 8 from J; bases not matched to a gene: 3. The CDR3 sequence is 13 residues long. Germline CDR1 is SGHDT and CDR2 is YYEEEE. CDR3 nucleotide sequence: TGTGCCAGCAGCTTCCGACAGGGGTACACCATATATTTT. Protein: CASSFRQGYTIYF.

Many counts were recorded for this clonotype. The chain employs TRBV19 and TRBJ2-1; 11 bases align to TRBD2. After removal of 7 bases from V and 5 bases from J, the junction contained 4 bases not matched to a gene. The germline CDR1 and CDR2 sequences are LNHDA and SQIVND (reference sequence). The CDR3 consists of 14 residues. The CDR3 region is CASTGTSGHNEQFF. The DNA for the CDR3 is TGTGCCAGTACTGGGACTAGCGGACACAATGAGCAGTTCTTC.

This clonotype was seen a few times. The genes are TRBV20-1 and TRBJ1-2, with TRBD1 matching over 11 bases. CDR1 and CDR2 from the germline V gene are DFQATT and SNEGSKA (reference sequence). The CDR3 has 15 amino acids. After removal of 6 bases from V and 4 bases from J, the junction contained 10 bases not matched to a gene. The CDR3 bases are TGCAGTGCCACGGACAGGGGGCCATCTGTCTATGGCTACACCTTC. The encoded protein is CSATDRGPSVYGYTF.

The chain has TRBV5-1 and TRBJ2-2; unclear D gene. The CDR3 has 15 residues. Trimming shortened V by 0 bases and J by 1 base, and 7 bases separated the two germline ends. The V gene's germline CDR1 is SGHRS and CDR2 YFSETQ. Here the CDR3 reads CASSLVSRNTGELFF. The CDR3 DNA is TGCGCCAGCAGCTTGGTCTCTAGGAACACCGGGGAGCTGTTTTTT.

The V gene is TRBV6-1, the J gene TRBJ1-5, with D tentatively TRBD1 (5 bases). The germline gives CDR1 MNHNS, CDR2 SASEGT. The CDR3 has 16 amino acids. V gave up 6 bases and J gave up 4 bases, with 19 bases separating them. The CDR3 nucleotides are TGTGCCAGCAGAGCGCTGGGGACCGGTGGGAATCAGCCCCAGCATTTT. Translated: CASRALGTGGNQPQHF.

The rearrangement joins TRBV4-1 to TRBJ2-4; 7 positions agree with TRBD1. The CDR3 contains 15 residues. V was pared by 3 bases and J by 5 bases, with 7 bases of the junction left unmatched. Germline V gives CDR1 MGHRA, CDR2 YSYEKL. CDR3 protein: CASSQGDSGENIQYF. CDR3 sequence (DNA): TGCGCCAGCAGCCAGGGGGACAGCGGCGAAAACATTCAGTACTTC.

As for this clonotype: A read error may explain this, as a much larger clone is one base away. The rearrangement links TRBV5-1 to TRBJ2-1; tentative D call: TRBD1 (6 bases). In germline, CDR1 is SGHRS, CDR2 YFSETQ. Trimming stripped 8 bases from V and 4 bases from J, with 16 bases between. This CDR3 comprises 14 residues. The CDR3 nucleotides are TGCGCCAGTATTATGGGACATGGGTACAATGAGCAGTTCTTC. Amino acids: CASIMGHGYNEQFF.

The genes are TRBV19 and TRBJ1-2, with TRBD1 as a possible D gene (5 bases). Trimming stripped 7 bases from V and 6 bases from J, with 12 bases between. The length of the CDR3 is 12 residues. Germline assignment: CDR1 LNHDA and CDR2 SQIVND (reference sequence). CDR3: CASNKGDDGYTF. The DNA for the CDR3 is TGTGCCAGTAACAAAGGGGATGATGGCTACACCTTC.

This clonotype was seen a handful of times. J is TRBJ2-2 and V is TRBV7-2; tentative D call: TRBD2 (7 bases). The germline CDR1 and CDR2 sequences are SGHTA and FQGNSA. This CDR3 comprises 13 residues. V was cut by 5 bases and J by 9 bases, with 13 bases left in between. CDR3 in amino acids: CASSQGTIRELFF. CDR3 nucleotide sequence: TGTGCCAGCAGCCAGGGGACTATCCGGGAGCTGTTTTTT.